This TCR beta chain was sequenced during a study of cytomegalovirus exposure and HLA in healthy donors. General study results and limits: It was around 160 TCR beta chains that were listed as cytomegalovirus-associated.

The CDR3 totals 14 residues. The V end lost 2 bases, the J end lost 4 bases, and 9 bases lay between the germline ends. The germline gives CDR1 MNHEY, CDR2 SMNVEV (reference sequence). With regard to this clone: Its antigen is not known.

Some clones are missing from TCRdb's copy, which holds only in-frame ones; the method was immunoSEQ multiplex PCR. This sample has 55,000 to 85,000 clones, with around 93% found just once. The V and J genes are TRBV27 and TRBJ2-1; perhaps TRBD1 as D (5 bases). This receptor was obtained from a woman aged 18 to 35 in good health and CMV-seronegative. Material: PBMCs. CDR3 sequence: CASSLDRVYNEQFF. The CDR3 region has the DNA TGTGCCAGCAGTTTAGACAGAGTTTACAATGAGCAGTTCTTC.